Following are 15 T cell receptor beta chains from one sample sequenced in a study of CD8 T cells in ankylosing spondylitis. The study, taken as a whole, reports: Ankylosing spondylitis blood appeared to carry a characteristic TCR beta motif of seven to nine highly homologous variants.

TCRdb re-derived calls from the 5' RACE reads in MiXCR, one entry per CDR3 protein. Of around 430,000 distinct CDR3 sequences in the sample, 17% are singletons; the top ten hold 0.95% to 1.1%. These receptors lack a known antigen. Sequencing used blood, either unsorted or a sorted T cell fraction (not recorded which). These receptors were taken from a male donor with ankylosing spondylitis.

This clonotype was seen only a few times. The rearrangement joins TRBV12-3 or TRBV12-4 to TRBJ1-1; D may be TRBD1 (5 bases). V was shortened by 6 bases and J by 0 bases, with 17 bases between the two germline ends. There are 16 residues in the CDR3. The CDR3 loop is CASSLQVSIMNTEAFF. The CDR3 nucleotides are TGTGCCAGCAGCCTACAGGTCTCAATCATGAACACTGAAGCTTTCTTT.

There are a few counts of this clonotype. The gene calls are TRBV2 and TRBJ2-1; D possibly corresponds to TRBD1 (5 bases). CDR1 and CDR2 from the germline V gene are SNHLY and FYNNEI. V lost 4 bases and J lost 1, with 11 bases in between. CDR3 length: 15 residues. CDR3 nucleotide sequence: TGTGCCAGCAGTGGCTCAGGGCAGTCCTACAATGAGCAGTTCTTC. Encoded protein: CASSGSGQSYNEQFF.

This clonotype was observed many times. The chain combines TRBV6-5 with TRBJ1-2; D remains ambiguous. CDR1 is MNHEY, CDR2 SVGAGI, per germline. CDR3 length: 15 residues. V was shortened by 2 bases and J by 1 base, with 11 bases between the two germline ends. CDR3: CASSYRRGNNYGYTF. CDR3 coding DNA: TGTGCCAGCAGTTACAGACGGGGAAATAACTATGGCTACACCTTC.

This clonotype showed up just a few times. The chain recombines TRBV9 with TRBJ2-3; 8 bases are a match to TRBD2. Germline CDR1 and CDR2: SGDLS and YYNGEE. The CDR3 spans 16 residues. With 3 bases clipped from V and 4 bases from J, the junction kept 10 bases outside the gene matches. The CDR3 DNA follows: TGTGCCAGCAGCGCACAACCGGGACTAGAGGCAGATACGCAGTATTTT. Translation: CASSAQPGLEADTQYF.

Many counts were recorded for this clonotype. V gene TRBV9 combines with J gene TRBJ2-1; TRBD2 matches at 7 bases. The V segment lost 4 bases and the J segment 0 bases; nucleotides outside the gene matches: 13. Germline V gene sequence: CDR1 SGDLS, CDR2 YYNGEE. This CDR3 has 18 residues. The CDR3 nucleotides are TGTGCCAGCAGCCCTCATGGGGGACTACCGAGCTCCTACAATGAGCAGTTCTTC. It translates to CASSPHGGLPSSYNEQFF. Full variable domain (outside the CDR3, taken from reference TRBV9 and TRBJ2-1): DSGVTQTPKHLITATGQRVTLRCSPRSGDLSVYWYQQSLDQGLQFLIQYYNGEERAKGNILERFSAQQFPDLHSELNLSSLELGDSALYFCASSPHGGLPSSYNEQFFGPGTRLTVL.

This CDR3 is CATSRAPKDTQYF. CDR3 nucleotides: TGTGCCACCAGCAGAGCACCAAAAGATACGCAGTATTTT. The chain is built from TRBV15 and TRBJ2-3, with D hard to call. V lost 1 base and J 5 bases, leaving 7 bases between the germline ends. CDR1 and CDR2 from the germline V gene are LNHNV and YYDKDF (reference sequence). CDR3 length: 13 amino acids.

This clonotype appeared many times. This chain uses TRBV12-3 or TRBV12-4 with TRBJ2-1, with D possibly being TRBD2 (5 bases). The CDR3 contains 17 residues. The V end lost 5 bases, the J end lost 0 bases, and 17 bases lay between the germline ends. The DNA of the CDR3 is TGTGCCAGCAGTGTGGGGTTAGGAGGAAGCTCCTACAATGAGCAGTTCTTC. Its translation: CASSVGLGGSSYNEQFF.

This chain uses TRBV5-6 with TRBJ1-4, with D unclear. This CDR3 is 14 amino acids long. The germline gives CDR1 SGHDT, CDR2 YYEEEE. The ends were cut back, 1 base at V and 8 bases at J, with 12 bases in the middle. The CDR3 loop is CASSLRGIGEKLFF. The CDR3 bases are TGTGCCAGCAGCTTGCGGGGAATAGGCGAAAAACTGTTTTTT. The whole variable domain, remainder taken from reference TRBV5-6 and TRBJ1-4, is DAGVTQSPTHLIKTRGQQVTLRCSPKSGHDTVSWYQQALGQGPQFIFQYYEEEERQRGNFPDRFSGHQFPNYSSELNVNALLLGDSALYLCASSLRGIGEKLFFGSGTQLSVL.

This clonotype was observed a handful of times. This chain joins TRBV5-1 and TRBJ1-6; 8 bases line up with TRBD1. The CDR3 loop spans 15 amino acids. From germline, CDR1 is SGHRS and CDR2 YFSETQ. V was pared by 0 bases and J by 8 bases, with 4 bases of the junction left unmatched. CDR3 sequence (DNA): TGCGCCAGCAGCTTGGACCCAGGGGGCTATTCACCCCTCCACTTT. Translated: CASSLDPGGYSPLHF.

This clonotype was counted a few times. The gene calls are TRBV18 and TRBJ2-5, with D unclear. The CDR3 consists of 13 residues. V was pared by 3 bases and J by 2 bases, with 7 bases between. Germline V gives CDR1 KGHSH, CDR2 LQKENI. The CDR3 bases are TGTGCCAGCTCACCGTATGGTCAAGAGACCCAGTACTTC. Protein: CASSPYGQETQYF.

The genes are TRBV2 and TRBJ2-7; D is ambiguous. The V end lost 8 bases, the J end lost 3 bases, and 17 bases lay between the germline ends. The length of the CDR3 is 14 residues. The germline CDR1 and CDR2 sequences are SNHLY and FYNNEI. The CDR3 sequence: CASVSPGPFYEQYF. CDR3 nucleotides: TGTGCCAGCGTGTCCCCCGGACCTTTCTACGAGCAGTACTTC. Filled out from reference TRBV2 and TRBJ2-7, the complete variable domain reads EPEVTQTPSHQVTQMGQEVILRCVPISNHLYFYWYRQILGQKVEFLVSFYNNEISEKSEIFDDQFSVERPDGSNFTLKIRSTKLEDSAMYFCASVSPGPFYEQYFGPGTRLTVT.

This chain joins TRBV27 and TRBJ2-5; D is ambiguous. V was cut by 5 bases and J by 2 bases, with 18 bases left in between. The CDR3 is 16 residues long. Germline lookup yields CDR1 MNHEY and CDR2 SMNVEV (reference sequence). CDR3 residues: CASSPLRSAPQETQYF. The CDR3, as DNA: TGTGCCAGCAGTCCGCTCCGGTCGGCCCCACAAGAGACCCAGTACTTC.

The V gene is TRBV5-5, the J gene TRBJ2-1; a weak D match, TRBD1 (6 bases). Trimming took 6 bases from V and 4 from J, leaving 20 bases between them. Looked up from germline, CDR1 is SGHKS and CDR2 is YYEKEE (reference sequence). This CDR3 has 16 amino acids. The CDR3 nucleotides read TGTGCCAGCAACTCCAAGACAGGTTTTTCATACAATGAGCAGTTCTTC. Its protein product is CASNSKTGFSYNEQFF.

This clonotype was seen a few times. CDR3 region: CASSEADRTEAFF. In DNA form, the CDR3 reads TGTGCCAGCAGTGAAGCTGACAGAACTGAAGCTTTCTTT. The chain is built from TRBV6-1 and TRBJ1-1; possible D gene TRBD1, 5 bases. Germline assignment: CDR1 MNHNS and CDR2 SASEGT. CDR3 size: 13 residues. The V end was cut by 0 bases, the J end by 5 bases, with 7 bases between.

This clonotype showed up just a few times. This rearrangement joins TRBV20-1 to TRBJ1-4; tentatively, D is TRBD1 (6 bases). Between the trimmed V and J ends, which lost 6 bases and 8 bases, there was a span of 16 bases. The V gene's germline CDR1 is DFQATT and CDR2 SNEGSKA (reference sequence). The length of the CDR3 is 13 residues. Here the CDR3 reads CSAPKMGQEKLFF. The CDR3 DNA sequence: TGCAGTGCGCCGAAGATGGGACAAGAAAAACTGTTTTTT.